The subject of this entry is one TCR beta chain. Sequenced by immunoSEQ multiplex PCR; TCRdb stores in-frame clones only, minus some. The table includes 490,000 or so clones, over 75% detected once. Losses at the gene ends were 1 base for V and 4 bases for J; bases not matched to a gene: 4. This CDR3 has 14 residues. Germline V gene lookup returns CDR1 SGHVS and CDR2 FQNEAQ. The source of the sample is a study of blood T cell repertoires in COVID-19. Study at large: Acute-phase and convalescent COVID-19 samples originated in the United States, Italy and Spain.

V and J are TRBV7-8 and TRBJ2-7; 7 nucleotides match TRBD1. Sequencing input: PBMCs or T cells enriched from blood (not recorded which). The origin of this receptor is a woman in her forties who had recovered from COVID-19. This CDR3 is CASSLDQGEYEQYF. DNA of the CDR3: TGTGCCAGCAGCTTAGACCAGGGGGAATACGAGCAGTACTTC.